Following are 16 T cell receptor beta chains from one sample sequenced in a study of blood T cell repertoires in COVID-19. Clones were read by immunoSEQ multiplex PCR, and TCRdb kept only the in-frame ones, dropping some. The table includes roughly 380,000 clones, about four fifths detected once. Material for sequencing was peripheral blood. Receptors were obtained from a human donor with acute or convalescent COVID-19. The donor label of this sample is uncertain.

The V gene is TRBV2, the J gene TRBJ1-1; D is unclear. Germline V gives CDR1 SNHLY, CDR2 FYNNEI. CDR3 size: 13 residues. Trimming cost V 5 bases and J 6 bases, with 13 bases left between them. As DNA, the CDR3 is TGTGCCAGCAGTCCTTTTCGGTCCGCTGAAGCTTTCTTT. Translating gives CASSPFRSAEAFF.

The chain uses TRBV5-1 and TRBJ1-5, with 7 bases fitting TRBD1. Per the germline V gene, CDR1 is SGHRS and CDR2 is YFSETQ. The CDR3 is made up of 14 amino acids. V shed 2 bases, J shed 5 bases, and the junction held 4 bases outside the gene matches. CDR3 protein: CASSLGGLDQPQHF. CDR3 nucleotide sequence: TGCGCCAGCAGCTTAGGGGGCTTGGATCAGCCCCAGCATTTT.

The chain has TRBV11-2 and TRBJ1-5; 8 positions match TRBD1. This CDR3 spans 14 amino acids. V gave up 2 bases and J gave up 7 bases; unmatched junction bases: 4. CDR1 and CDR2 (germline): SGHAT, FQNNGV. The chain's CDR3 is CASSLSTGGQPQHF. The CDR3 nucleotides are TGTGCCAGCAGCTTAAGTACAGGGGGACAGCCCCAGCATTTT.

The rearrangement uses TRBV7-9 and TRBJ1-1, with D possibly matching TRBD1 (6 bases). CDR3 length: 15 amino acids. Looked up from germline, CDR1 is SEHNR and CDR2 is FQNEAQ (reference sequence). V lost 0 bases to trimming and J lost 1 base, with 9 bases between them. CDR3 coding DNA: TGTGCCAGCAGCTTAGCGGGGGCTGCGAACACTGAAGCTTTCTTT. Translating gives CASSLAGAANTEAFF.

This clone turned up a few times. The chain carries TRBV5-8 and TRBJ1-5; D possibly corresponds to TRBD1 (6 bases). The CDR3 spans 18 residues. The V end was cut by 4 bases, the J end by 2 bases, with 22 bases between. CDR1 and CDR2 from the germline V gene are SGHTS and YDEGEE. The DNA of the CDR3 is TGTGCCAGCAGCAATACCGGGACATCCCTTGGCGGCAATCAGCCCCAGCATTTT. Encoded protein: CASSNTGTSLGGNQPQHF.

The V gene is TRBV30, the J gene TRBJ2-1; tentative D call: TRBD2 (5 bases). CDR3 size: 16 residues. The V gene's germline CDR1 is GTSNPN and CDR2 SVGIG (reference sequence). Trimming cost V 2 bases and J 0 bases, with 14 bases left between them. The CDR3 protein is CAWSNIPGFSYNEQFF. The CDR3 DNA reads TGTGCCTGGAGTAACATACCGGGATTCTCCTACAATGAGCAGTTCTTC.

The V gene is TRBV3-1 (or the pseudogene TRBV3-2), the J gene TRBJ1-1; weak D call: TRBD1 (5 bases). Looked up from germline, CDR1 is LGHDT and CDR2 is YNNKEL (reference sequence). The CDR3 sequence is 17 residues long. Trimming removed 1 base at V and 3 bases at J, with 18 bases between. The CDR3 region is CASSQASPRAGYTEAFF. CDR3 DNA sequence: TGTGCCAGCAGCCAAGCAAGCCCCAGGGCCGGTTACACTGAAGCTTTCTTT.

The rearrangement uses TRBV6-1 and TRBJ1-3; 10 bases agree with TRBD1. The V segment lost 3 bases and the J segment 0 bases; nucleotides outside the gene matches: 5. The CDR3 spans 17 residues. Germline CDR1 is MNHNS and CDR2 is SASEGT. The CDR3 is CASSDWDRGPSGNTIYF. The CDR3 nucleotides are TGTGCCAGCAGTGACTGGGACAGGGGTCCCTCTGGAAACACCATATATTTT.

V and J are TRBV6-2 or TRBV6-3 and TRBJ1-6; D possibly corresponds to TRBD1 (6 bases). The CDR3 covers 15 residues. The germline V and J ends were trimmed by 2 bases and 5 bases, with 10 bases remaining between them. CDR1 MNHEY and CDR2 SVGEGT come from the germline V gene. In DNA, the CDR3 is TGTGCCAGCAGTTACGTACAGGGAGATAATTCACCCCTCCACTTT. It codes for CASSYVQGDNSPLHF.

The chain employs TRBV9 and TRBJ1-4; D gene ambiguous. This CDR3 contains 13 residues. CDR1 SGDLS and CDR2 YYNGEE come from the germline V gene. The V end lost 0 bases, the J end lost 5 bases, and 5 bases lay between the germline ends. The CDR3 reads CASSVGLNEKLFF. The CDR3 nucleotides read TGTGCCAGCAGCGTAGGTCTGAATGAAAAACTGTTTTTT.

There are a few counts of this clone. The V gene is TRBV19, the J gene TRBJ2-7; TRBD2 matches 12 bases. CDR1 is LNHDA, CDR2 SQIVND, per germline (reference sequence). The CDR3 totals 17 residues. Unmatched junction bases numbered 9, after V lost 5 bases and J lost 1 base. The CDR3 loop reads CASSLTRLAGVSYEQYF. The DNA for the CDR3 is TGTGCCAGTAGTCTTACCAGACTAGCGGGAGTTTCCTACGAGCAGTACTTC. The variable domain in full, with the rest retrieved from reference TRBV19 and TRBJ2-7, is DGGITQSPKYLFRKEGQNVTLSCEQNLNHDAMYWYRQDPGQGLRLIYYSQIVNDFQKGDIAEGYSVSREKKESFPLTVTSAQKNPTAFYLCASSLTRLAGVSYEQYFGPGTRLTVT.

The chain is built from TRBV19 and TRBJ2-4; 10 nucleotides line up with TRBD2. Germline assignment: CDR1 LNHDA and CDR2 SQIVND (reference sequence). V shed 3 bases, J shed 0 bases, and the junction held 8 bases outside the gene matches. The CDR3 extends over 18 amino acids. Written as DNA, the CDR3 is TGTGCCAGTAGTATCGGAGCGGGAGGGCCAGGAGCCAAAAACATTCAGTACTTC. This encodes CASSIGAGGPGAKNIQYF. Variable domain in full (rest from reference TRBV19 and TRBJ2-4): DGGITQSPKYLFRKEGQNVTLSCEQNLNHDAMYWYRQDPGQGLRLIYYSQIVNDFQKGDIAEGYSVSREKKESFPLTVTSAQKNPTAFYLCASSIGAGGPGAKNIQYFGAGTRLSVL.

The genes are TRBV28 and TRBJ2-3; 9 bases are a match to TRBD2. The V segment lost 5 bases and the J segment 3 bases; nucleotides outside the gene matches: 6. The CDR3 is 15 amino acids. Germline V gene lookup returns CDR1 MDHEN and CDR2 SYDVKM. CDR3 loop: CASSPLAGLTDTQYF. The CDR3 DNA sequence: TGTGCCAGCAGTCCCCTAGCGGGATTGACAGATACGCAGTATTTT.

In this sample, this clone turned up a few times. The chain has TRBV18 and TRBJ1-1; 9 nucleotides align to TRBD1. The CDR3 is 12 residues long. The junction had 4 bases not matched to a gene; V was cut back by 3 bases and J by 11 bases. CDR1 and CDR2 from the germline V gene are KGHSH and LQKENI. CDR3 protein: CASSPGQGVAFF. CDR3 nucleotide sequence: TGTGCCAGCTCACCGGGACAGGGAGTGGCTTTCTTT.

This clone appeared a few times. The chain links TRBV24-1 to TRBJ2-1, with TRBD2 identical over 14 bases. The CDR3 has 17 residues. Germline CDR1 KGHDR, CDR2 SFDVKD. V trimming: 2 bases; J trimming: 6 bases; junction bases outside the gene matches: 5. The CDR3 here is CATSDSRLAGGRNEQFF. In DNA, the CDR3 is TGTGCCACCAGTGATTCCCGACTAGCGGGGGGGCGCAATGAGCAGTTCTTC.

Comments on this clone: The DNA is omitted, as the CDR3 cannot be located on it reliably, and the CDR3 follows TCRdb's listing. The CDR3: CASSPPVGGGTTDTQYF. The V and J genes are TRBV21-1 and TRBJ2-3; TRBD2, as called in the table, went unchecked against the DNA. TRBV21-1 is termed a pseudogene. The CDR3 is made up of 17 amino acids, end residues included.